The 32 T cell receptor beta chains below all came from one sample that was sequenced in a study of radiotherapy plus CTLA-4 blockade in lung cancer. The repertoire was sequenced with immunoSEQ multiplex PCR; TCRdb's copy has only in-frame clones and lacks some. There are approximately 98,000 clones in the sample; around 83% occur only once, and under 4% lies in the top ten. The starting material was peripheral blood, obtained from a patient treated with radiotherapy plus ipilimumab. The receptors come from a human donor with non-small cell lung cancer who had a partial response to radiotherapy plus ipilimumab.

The chain couples TRBV6-5 to TRBJ1-1, with 7 bases aligning to TRBD1. The length of the CDR3 is 15 residues. In germline, CDR1 is MNHEY, CDR2 SVGAGI. The V gene end was trimmed by 6 bases and the J gene end by 1 base; junction bases not matched to a gene: 8. In DNA form, the CDR3 reads TGTGCCAGCAGCCGGGACAGAGCTCAGAACACTGAAGCTTTCTTT. Translation gives CASSRDRAQNTEAFF.

This clone was seen more than once but under ten times. Within the sample, other DNA sequences also encode this same CDR3. The rearrangement links TRBV5-6 to TRBJ2-5; maybe TRBD2 (5 bases). Germline CDR1 SGHDT, CDR2 YYEEEE. The CDR3 has 13 amino acids. The V end was cut by 1 base, the J end by 4 bases, with 8 bases between. In DNA form, the CDR3 reads TGTGCCAGCAGCTTGACCAGCGGAGAGACCCAGTACTTC. Amino acids: CASSLTSGETQYF. The whole variable domain, filled in from reference TRBV5-6 and TRBJ2-5, reads DAGVTQSPTHLIKTRGQQVTLRCSPKSGHDTVSWYQQALGQGPQFIFQYYEEEERQRGNFPDRFSGHQFPNYSSELNVNALLLGDSALYLCASSLTSGETQYFGPGTRLLVL.

The V gene is TRBV7-3, the J gene TRBJ2-2; D gene ambiguous. Trimming took 5 bases from V and 1 from J, leaving 14 bases between them. Per the germline V gene, CDR1 is SGHTA and CDR2 is FQGTGA. The CDR3 is 16 residues long. The CDR3 reads CASSPRVIMNTGELFF. CDR3 DNA: TGTGCCAGCAGCCCCCGGGTGATTATGAACACCGGGGAGCTGTTTTTT.

The chain has TRBV18 and TRBJ2-3; D remains ambiguous. CDR1 KGHSH and CDR2 LQKENI come from the germline V gene. V lost 0 bases to trimming and J lost 2 bases, with 12 bases between them. This CDR3 has 16 amino acids. CDR3 region: CASSPPQRVDTDTQYF. Written as DNA, the CDR3 is TGTGCCAGCTCACCACCACAGAGAGTAGACACAGATACGCAGTATTTT.

The chain has TRBV7-9 and TRBJ1-5; D ambiguous. The CDR3 is made up of 13 amino acids. Germline V CDR1 and CDR2: SEHNR, FQNEAQ (reference sequence). V lost 3 bases to trimming and J lost 1 base, with 4 bases between them. CDR3 sequence: CASSFGSNQPQHF. The DNA of the CDR3 is TGTGCCAGCAGCTTCGGGAGCAATCAGCCCCAGCATTTT.

The chain employs TRBV28 and TRBJ2-2, with 8 bases fitting TRBD2. CDR1 and CDR2 from the germline V gene are MDHEN and SYDVKM. The CDR3 totals 15 residues. V lost 7 bases to trimming and J lost 7 bases; unmatched junction nucleotides: 11. The CDR3 sequence is CASTLGTRGHGELFF. In DNA, the CDR3 is TGTGCCAGCACCCTCGGGACTAGGGGTCACGGGGAGCTGTTTTTT.

V gene TRBV2 combines with J gene TRBJ2-7; 9 nucleotides align to TRBD1. There are 15 residues in the CDR3. Germline values: CDR1 SNHLY, CDR2 FYNNEI. The trim removed 4 bases at V and 6 bases at J, leaving 10 bases unmatched. CDR3 sequence reads: CASSGGQGRLPEQYF. The DNA of the CDR3 is TGTGCCAGCAGTGGGGGACAGGGTCGATTGCCCGAGCAGTACTTC.

The chain uses TRBV7-2 and TRBJ2-3; 7 nucleotides match TRBD2. The trim removed 5 bases at V and 5 bases at J, leaving 4 bases unmatched. This CDR3 is built from 13 residues. Germline V CDR1 and CDR2: SGHTA, FQGNSA. The CDR3 DNA follows: TGTGCCAGCAGCCTAATAGCGGGAGATACGCAGTATTTT. The encoded protein is CASSLIAGDTQYF.

V gene TRBV9 combines with J gene TRBJ2-1; 8 positions match TRBD2. V was clipped by 7 bases and J by 0 bases; unmatched bases: 6. The CDR3 contains 15 residues. Germline-derived CDR1 and CDR2 are SGDLS and YYNGEE. DNA of the CDR3: TGTGCCAGCGGCGGCGGGGGGAACTCCTACAATGAGCAGTTCTTC. As protein: CASGGGGNSYNEQFF.

The chain joins TRBV5-1 to TRBJ2-3; 10 nucleotides align to TRBD2. J was trimmed by 1 base and V by 1 base; bases with no gene match: 6. CDR1 SGHRS and CDR2 YFSETQ come from the germline V gene. The CDR3 is made up of 17 amino acids. The CDR3 coding sequence is TGCGCCAGCAGCTTGCGTCCTCTAGCGGGAGGCACAGATACGCAGTATTTT. This translates into CASSLRPLAGGTDTQYF.

The chain employs TRBV5-1 and TRBJ1-3; weak D call: TRBD1 (6 bases). Germline V gives CDR1 SGHRS, CDR2 YFSETQ. This CDR3 spans 15 amino acids. Deletions cut 0 bases from V and 3 bases from J, with 10 bases between. The CDR3 region has the DNA TGCGCCAGCAGCTTGGCGCAGGGGTTTGGAAACACCATATATTTT. This sequence encodes CASSLAQGFGNTIYF.

The chain links TRBV5-6 to TRBJ2-2; 8 nucleotides match TRBD1. Germline values: CDR1 SGHDT, CDR2 YYEEEE. V lost 0 bases to trimming and J lost 10 bases; unmatched junction nucleotides: 5. The CDR3 loop spans 14 amino acids. The CDR3 region has the DNA TGTGCCAGCAGCTTGGGTTCAGGGGGCGTGGAGCTGTTTTTT. As protein: CASSLGSGGVELFF.

The chain is built from TRBV28 and TRBJ2-7, with D possibly TRBD1 on 6 matching bases. CDR3 length: 14 amino acids. CDR1 MDHEN and CDR2 SYDVKM come from the germline V gene. Trimming removed 4 bases at V and 2 bases at J, with 12 bases between. CDR3 region: CASSSLRQAYEQYF. The CDR3 DNA follows: TGTGCCAGCAGTTCCCTACGACAGGCCTACGAGCAGTACTTC.

The V and J genes are TRBV10-3 and TRBJ2-7, with TRBD1 identical over 11 bases. This CDR3 region has 14 residues. Losses at the gene ends were 6 bases for V and 5 bases for J; bases not matched to a gene: 6. The germline CDR1 and CDR2 sequences are ENHRY and SYGVKD. CDR3 loop: CAISSDRGRDEQYF. The CDR3, as DNA: TGTGCCATCAGCTCGGACAGGGGGCGAGACGAGCAGTACTTC.

The chain recombines TRBV5-1 with TRBJ2-1; D may be TRBD2 (5 bases). Per germline, CDR1 SGHRS and CDR2 YFSETQ. CDR3 size: 15 residues. Trimming stripped 4 bases from V and 3 bases from J, with 14 bases between. CDR3 loop: CASSTGAARYNEQFF. The CDR3 DNA is TGCGCCAGCAGCACTGGAGCGGCCCGCTACAATGAGCAGTTCTTC. Combining the CDR3 with reference TRBV5-1 and TRBJ2-1 gives the whole variable domain KAGVTQTPRYLIKTRGQQVTLSCSPISGHRSVSWYQQTPGQGLQFLFEYFSETQRNKGNFPGRFSGRQFSNSRSEMNVSTLELGDSALYLCASSTGAARYNEQFFGPGTRLTVL.

The V and J genes are TRBV4-1 and TRBJ1-5; D might be TRBD1 (6 bases). Germline CDR1 reads MGHRA; CDR2 reads YSYEKL. The CDR3 extends over 16 amino acids. Trimming left V 4 bases short and J 2 bases short, with 15 bases between. This CDR3 reads CASSPTQGIGNQPQHF. The CDR3 region has the DNA TGCGCCAGCAGCCCTACACAGGGAATAGGCAATCAGCCCCAGCATTTT.

This clone was seen once. V and J are TRBV9 and TRBJ1-1; no firm D call. V was trimmed by 4 bases and J by 1 base, leaving 11 bases between them. CDR3 length equals 14 residues. Germline lookup yields CDR1 SGDLS and CDR2 YYNGEE. CDR3 amino acids: CASSPREGNTEAFF. The CDR3 region has the DNA TGTGCCAGCAGCCCTCGAGAGGGGAACACTGAAGCTTTCTTT.

This rearrangement joins TRBV5-6 to TRBJ2-1, with TRBD1 as a possible D gene (6 bases). Germline CDR1 SGHDT, CDR2 YYEEEE. This CDR3 region has 14 residues. V was shortened by 2 bases and J by 8 bases, with 14 bases between the two germline ends. The CDR3 DNA reads TGTGCCAGCAGCTTTAGGGGGATCCGCGATGAGCAGTTCTTC. Translated, it gives CASSFRGIRDEQFF.

This clone was detected only a few times. The chain recombines TRBV28 with TRBJ2-2; D gene uncertain. Per the germline V gene, CDR1 is MDHEN and CDR2 is SYDVKM. The CDR3 sequence is 16 residues long. With 3 bases removed from V and 1 base from J, the gap between germline ends came to 12 bases. The CDR3: CASSFEPEVNTGELFF. The CDR3 region has the DNA TGTGCCAGCAGTTTCGAGCCTGAAGTGAACACCGGGGAGCTGTTTTTT.

The chain combines TRBV19 with TRBJ1-1, with D unresolved. Between the trimmed V and J ends, which lost 8 bases and 1 base, there was a span of 5 bases. The CDR3 loop spans 11 amino acids. Germline loops: CDR1 LNHDA, CDR2 SQIVND (reference sequence). The CDR3 DNA reads TGTGCCAGTCAGGAGAACACTGAAGCTTTCTTT. It specifies CASQENTEAFF.

This rearrangement joins TRBV5-4 to TRBJ2-7; 12 nucleotides agree with TRBD2. In germline, CDR1 is SGHNT, CDR2 YYREEE (reference sequence). CDR3 length equals 15 residues. Germline trimming cut 1 base from V and 4 bases from J; bases unmatched to any gene: 3. The CDR3 nucleotides read TGTGCCAGCAGCTTGTCTAGCGGGAGGGCGTACGAGCAGTACTTC. This sequence encodes CASSLSSGRAYEQYF.

This clone was counted only a few times. The genes are TRBV5-1 and TRBJ2-1; 14 bases are shared with TRBD2. Looked up from germline, CDR1 is SGHRS and CDR2 is YFSETQ. V dropped 0 bases and J dropped 4; count of bases not matched to a gene: 3. This CDR3 contains 17 residues. CDR3 residues: CASSLGTSGRQYNEQFF. The CDR3 nucleotides are TGCGCCAGCAGCTTGGGGACTAGCGGGAGGCAATACAATGAGCAGTTCTTC.

The chain uses TRBV7-6 and TRBJ2-1, with 8 bases identical to TRBD2. There are 18 residues in the CDR3. In germline, CDR1 is SGHVS, CDR2 FNYEAQ. The V gene end was trimmed by 0 bases and the J gene end by 0 bases; junction bases not matched to a gene: 7. CDR3 coding DNA: TGTGCCAGCAGCTTAGCGGGCAGCGGGGGAAGCTCCTACAATGAGCAGTTCTTC. Protein: CASSLAGSGGSSYNEQFF. Using reference TRBV7-6 and TRBJ2-1 for the parts outside the CDR3, the full variable domain is GAGVSQSPRYKVTKRGQDVALRCDPISGHVSLYWYRQALGQGPEFLTYFNYEAQQDKSGLPNDRFSAERPEGSISTLTIQRTEQRDSAMYRCASSLAGSGGSSYNEQFFGPGTRLTVL.

V is TRBV7-2 and J is TRBJ2-7, with 8 bases fitting TRBD2. This CDR3 has 14 amino acids. V lost 5 bases to trimming and J lost 3 bases; unmatched junction nucleotides: 6. Germline V gene sequence: CDR1 SGHTA, CDR2 FQGNSA. The CDR3 nucleotides read TGTGCCAGCAGCCCGGGAGGGAGGGTCTACGAGCAGTACTTC. The encoded protein is CASSPGGRVYEQYF.

This clone was counted a single time. The V gene is TRBV30, the J gene TRBJ2-7; TRBD1 aligns across 9 bases. The J segment lost 9 bases and the V segment lost 2 bases, leaving 11 bases of the junction unmatched. Looked up from germline, CDR1 is GTSNPN and CDR2 is SVGIG (reference sequence). This CDR3 region has 14 residues. CDR3 region: CAWSHRDRAIRQYF. CDR3 sequence (DNA): TGTGCCTGGAGTCACCGGGACAGGGCGATTAGGCAGTACTTC.

The chain combines TRBV28 with TRBJ1-1, with 7 bases lining up with TRBD1. The CDR3 has 14 amino acids. Trimming at V came to 5 bases and at J to 9 bases, leaving 12 bases not matched to a gene. Germline V gives CDR1 MDHEN, CDR2 SYDVKM. CDR3 sequence: CASSPDPTGRKAFF. The CDR3 DNA is TGTGCCAGCAGTCCCGACCCGACAGGGAGAAAAGCTTTCTTT.

The chain has TRBV11-3 and TRBJ1-5, with 7 bases aligning to TRBD1. J gave up 7 bases and V 5 bases, and 11 bases lay outside the gene matches. CDR1 SGHNT and CDR2 YENEEA come from the germline V gene. The CDR3 is 15 residues long. The CDR3 coding sequence is TGTGCCAGCAGCCCCAGGGGGACCAGTGGGCAGCCCCAGCATTTT. Translating it yields CASSPRGTSGQPQHF. Complete variable domain (other parts from reference TRBV11-3 and TRBJ1-5): EAGVVQSPRYKIIEKKQPVAFWCNPISGHNTLYWYLQNLGQGPELLIRYENEEAVDDSQLPKDRFSAERLKGVDSTLKIQPAELGDSAVYLCASSPRGTSGQPQHFGDGTRLSIL.

A note on this clone: A junction boundary mismatches the germline segment, possibly from a read error. The V gene is TRBV6-4, the J gene TRBJ2-3; D may be TRBD1 (5 bases). The length of the CDR3 is 12 residues. Germline V CDR1 and CDR2: MRHNA, SNTAGT. In DNA, the CDR3 is TGTGCCAGCAGTGATGGTTTGGGGCTTCAACGTTTT. Translated, it gives CASSDGLGLQRF.

This chain uses TRBV28 with TRBJ2-2; tentatively, D is TRBD2 (6 bases). Trimming left V 5 bases short and J 5 bases short, with 15 bases between. The CDR3 has 15 amino acids. The germline CDR1 and CDR2 sequences are MDHEN and SYDVKM. This CDR3 reads CASSRSGGRTGELFF. The CDR3 bases are TGTGCCAGCAGTCGTAGTGGAGGGAGGACCGGGGAGCTGTTTTTT.

This clone was recorded a few times. The chain carries TRBV5-1 and TRBJ2-7, with 11 bases fitting TRBD2. The CDR3 is 15 amino acids. Germline V lookup: CDR1 SGHRS, CDR2 YFSETQ. V shed 5 bases, J shed 3 bases, and the junction held 7 bases outside the gene matches. Here the CDR3 DNA reads TGCGCCAGCAGTTCCGGGACTAGCGGAAGCTACGAGCAGTACTTC. It codes for CASSSGTSGSYEQYF.

The CDR3 sequence is CASSFLGPNTGELFF. The CDR3 DNA reads as TGCGCCAGCAGCTTCCTGGGCCCGAACACCGGGGAGCTGTTTTTT. This chain joins TRBV5-1 and TRBJ2-2; D gene ambiguous. Germline V CDR1 and CDR2: SGHRS, YFSETQ. Deletions cut 2 bases from V and 0 bases from J, with 8 bases between. This CDR3 contains 15 residues.

The V call is TRBV18, the J call TRBJ2-5; TRBD2 matches at 8 bases. J gave up 4 bases and V 3 bases, and 7 bases lay outside the gene matches. The CDR3 is made up of 15 amino acids. Per the germline V gene, CDR1 is KGHSH and CDR2 is LQKENI. CDR3 protein: CASSPSSGDRETQYF. CDR3 DNA sequence: TGTGCCAGCTCACCCAGTAGCGGGGACCGAGAGACCCAGTACTTC.